This TCR beta chain was identified during a study of blood T cells in healthy people across ages. Findings and limits, study-wide: Unsorted PBMC input precluded a conclusive naive versus antigen-experienced comparison. Across the age range, TCR beta diversity per million T cells fell in a roughly linear way.

Together with a sample-barcoded 5' primer, a J-beta primer mix was included in a second PCR lasting about 7 to 12 cycles. Each cDNA molecule, via a template-switch adaptor with 12 random nucleotides, was tagged. In TCRdb, the 5' RACE reads were re-called with MiXCR into one record per CDR3 protein. The sample consists of around 940,000 distinct CDR3 sequences, just over 50% of them appearing once. Germline loops: CDR1 MGHRA, CDR2 YSYEKL. The V gene end was trimmed by 4 bases and the J gene end by 3 bases; junction bases not matched to a gene: 9. The CDR3 runs 15 residues. This clonotype was observed a few times. Its antigen is not known. Extractions gave at least 5.5 micrograms of total RNA per sample.

Sample: blood. The V call is TRBV4-1, the J call TRBJ2-7; 7 bases are shared with TRBD2. The receptor's source is a woman between 55 and 75 years old in good health. CDR3 bases: TGCGCCAGCAGCCGAGGTCCTAGCGGCCTCTACGAGCAGTACTTC. Translated, it gives CASSRGPSGLYEQYF.